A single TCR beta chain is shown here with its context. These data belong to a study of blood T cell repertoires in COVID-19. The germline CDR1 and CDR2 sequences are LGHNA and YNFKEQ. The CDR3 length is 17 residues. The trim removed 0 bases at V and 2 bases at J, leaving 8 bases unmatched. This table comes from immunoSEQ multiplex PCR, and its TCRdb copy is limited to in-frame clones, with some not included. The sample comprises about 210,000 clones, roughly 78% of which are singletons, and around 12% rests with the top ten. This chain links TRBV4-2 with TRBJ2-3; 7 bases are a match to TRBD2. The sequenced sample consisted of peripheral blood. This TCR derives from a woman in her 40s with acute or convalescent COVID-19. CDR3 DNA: TGTGCCAGCAGCCAAGATAGAAGGGAGGGGCACACAGATACGCAGTATTTT. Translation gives CASSQDRREGHTDTQYF.